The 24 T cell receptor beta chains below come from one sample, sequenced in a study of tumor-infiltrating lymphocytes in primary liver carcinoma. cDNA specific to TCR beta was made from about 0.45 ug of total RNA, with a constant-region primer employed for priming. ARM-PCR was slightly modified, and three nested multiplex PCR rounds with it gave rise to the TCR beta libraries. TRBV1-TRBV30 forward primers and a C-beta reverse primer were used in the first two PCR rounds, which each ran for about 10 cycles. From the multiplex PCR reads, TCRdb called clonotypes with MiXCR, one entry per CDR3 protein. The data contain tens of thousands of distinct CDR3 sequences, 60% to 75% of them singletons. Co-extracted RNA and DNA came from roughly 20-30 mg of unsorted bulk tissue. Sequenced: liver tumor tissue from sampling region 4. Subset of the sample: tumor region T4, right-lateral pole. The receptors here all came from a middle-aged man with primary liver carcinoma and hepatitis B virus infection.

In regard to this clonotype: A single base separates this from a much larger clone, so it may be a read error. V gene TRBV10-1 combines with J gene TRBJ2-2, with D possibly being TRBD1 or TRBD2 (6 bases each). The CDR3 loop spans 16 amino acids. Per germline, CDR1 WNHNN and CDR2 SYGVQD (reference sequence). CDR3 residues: CASSESGGVMTGEMFF. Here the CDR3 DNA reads TGCGCCAGCAGTGAGTCGGGGGGCGTGATGACCGGGGAGATGTTTTTT.

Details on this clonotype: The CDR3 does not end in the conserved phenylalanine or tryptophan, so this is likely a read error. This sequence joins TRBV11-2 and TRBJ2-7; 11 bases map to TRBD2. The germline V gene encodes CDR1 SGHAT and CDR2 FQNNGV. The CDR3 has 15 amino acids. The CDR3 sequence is CVSGIGLAGPYEQYL. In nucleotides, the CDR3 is TGTGTCAGCGGAATCGGACTAGCGGGCCCCTACGAGCAGTACTTA.

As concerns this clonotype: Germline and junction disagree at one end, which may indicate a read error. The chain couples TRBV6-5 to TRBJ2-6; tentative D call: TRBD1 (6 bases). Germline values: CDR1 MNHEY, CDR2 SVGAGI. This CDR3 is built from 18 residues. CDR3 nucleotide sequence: TGTGCCAGCAGTCTTTGTACAGGGATGAAAACTGGGGCCAACGTCATGACTTTC. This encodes CASSLCTGMKTGANVMTF.

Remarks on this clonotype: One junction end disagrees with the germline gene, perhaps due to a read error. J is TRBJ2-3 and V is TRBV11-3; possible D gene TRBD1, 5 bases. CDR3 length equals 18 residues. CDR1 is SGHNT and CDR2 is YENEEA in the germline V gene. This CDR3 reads CAISLKGLDALSTDTQYF. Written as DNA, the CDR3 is TGTGCCATCAGCTTGAAGGGGCTTGACGCCCTTAGCACAGATACGCAGTATTTT.

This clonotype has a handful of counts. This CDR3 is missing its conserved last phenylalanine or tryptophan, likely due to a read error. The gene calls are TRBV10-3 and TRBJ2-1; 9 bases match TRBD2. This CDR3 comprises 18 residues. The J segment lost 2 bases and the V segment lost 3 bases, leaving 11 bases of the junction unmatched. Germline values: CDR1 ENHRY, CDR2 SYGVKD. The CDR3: CAISDRLAGDPPYNEQFS. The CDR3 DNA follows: TGTGCCATCAGTGACAGATTAGCGGGAGACCCGCCCTACAATGAGCAGTTCTCC.

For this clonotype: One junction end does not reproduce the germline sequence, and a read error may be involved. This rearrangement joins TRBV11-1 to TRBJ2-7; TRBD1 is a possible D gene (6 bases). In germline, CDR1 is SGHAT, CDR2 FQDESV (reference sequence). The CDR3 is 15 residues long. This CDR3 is CVSSLEQGIIGEHYF. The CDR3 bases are TGTGTCAGCAGCCTTGAACAGGGAATAATTGGCGAGCACTACTTC.

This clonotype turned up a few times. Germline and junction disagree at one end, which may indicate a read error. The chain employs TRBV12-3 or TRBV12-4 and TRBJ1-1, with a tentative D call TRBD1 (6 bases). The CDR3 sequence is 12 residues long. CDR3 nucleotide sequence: TGTGCCAGCAATTCTGACAGGTCTGAAGTTTTCTTT. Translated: CASNSDRSEVFF.

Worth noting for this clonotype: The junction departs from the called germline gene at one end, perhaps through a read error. The CDR3 bases are TGTGCCAGCAGCTCGAGTGTCAGTTTGGAGATCCAGTACTTC. It specifies CASSSSVSLEIQYF. The genes are TRBV5-4 and TRBJ2-5, with D uncertain. Looked up from germline, CDR1 is SGHNT and CDR2 is YYREEE (reference sequence). The CDR3 covers 14 residues.

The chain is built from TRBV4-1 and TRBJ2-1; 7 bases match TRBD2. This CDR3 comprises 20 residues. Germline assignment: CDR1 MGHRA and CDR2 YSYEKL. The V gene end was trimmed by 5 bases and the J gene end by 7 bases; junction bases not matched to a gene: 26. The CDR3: CASSSSNSGLVGGPGNEQFF. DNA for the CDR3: TGCGCCAGCAGCTCCTCAAACAGCGGACTAGTGGGAGGGCCGGGAAATGAGCAGTTCTTC.

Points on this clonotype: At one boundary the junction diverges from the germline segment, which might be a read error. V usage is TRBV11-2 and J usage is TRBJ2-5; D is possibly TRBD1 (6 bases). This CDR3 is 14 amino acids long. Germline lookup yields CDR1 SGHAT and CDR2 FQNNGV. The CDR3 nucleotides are TGCGCCAGTAGCTTAGGGACATCACAAGAGACCCAGTACTTC. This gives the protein CASSLGTSQETQYF.

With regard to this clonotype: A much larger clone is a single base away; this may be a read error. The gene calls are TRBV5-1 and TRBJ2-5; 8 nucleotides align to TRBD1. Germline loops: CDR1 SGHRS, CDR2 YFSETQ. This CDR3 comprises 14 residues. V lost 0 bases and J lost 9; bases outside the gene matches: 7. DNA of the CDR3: TGCGCCAGCAGCTTGGCAGGGGGCGAGGAGGCCCAGTACTTC. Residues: CASSLAGGEEAQYF.

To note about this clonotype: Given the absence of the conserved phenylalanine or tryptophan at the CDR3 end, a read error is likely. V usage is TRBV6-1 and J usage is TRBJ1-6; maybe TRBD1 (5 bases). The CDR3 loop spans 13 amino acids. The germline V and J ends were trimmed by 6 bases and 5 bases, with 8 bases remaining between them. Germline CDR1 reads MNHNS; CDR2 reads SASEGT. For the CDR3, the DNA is TGTGCCAGCAGGACAGCCGATAATTCACCCCTCCACTTA. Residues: CASRTADNSPLHL.

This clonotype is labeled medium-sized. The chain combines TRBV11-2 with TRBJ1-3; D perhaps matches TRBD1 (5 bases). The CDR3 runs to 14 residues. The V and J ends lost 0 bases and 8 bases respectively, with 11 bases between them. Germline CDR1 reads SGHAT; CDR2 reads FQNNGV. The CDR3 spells CASSLEAGRDTIYF. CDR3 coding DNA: TGTGCCAGCAGCTTAGAGGCGGGGCGGGACACCATATATTTT.

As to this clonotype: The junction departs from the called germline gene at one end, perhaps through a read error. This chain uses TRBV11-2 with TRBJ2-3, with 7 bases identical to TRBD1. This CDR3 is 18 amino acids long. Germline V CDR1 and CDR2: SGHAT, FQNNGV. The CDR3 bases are TGTGCCAGCAGCTTAGGTCTTGTCACAGGGGTCGCCATAGATACGCAATATTTT. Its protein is CASSLGLVTGVAIDTQYF.

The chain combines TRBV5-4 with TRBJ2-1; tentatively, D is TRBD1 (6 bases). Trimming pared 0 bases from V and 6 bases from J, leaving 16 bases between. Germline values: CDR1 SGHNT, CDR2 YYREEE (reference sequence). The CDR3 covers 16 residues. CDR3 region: CASSLAGLVGANEQFF. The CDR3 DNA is TGTGCCAGCAGCTTGGCCGGGCTAGTGGGGGCCAATGAGCAGTTCTTC.

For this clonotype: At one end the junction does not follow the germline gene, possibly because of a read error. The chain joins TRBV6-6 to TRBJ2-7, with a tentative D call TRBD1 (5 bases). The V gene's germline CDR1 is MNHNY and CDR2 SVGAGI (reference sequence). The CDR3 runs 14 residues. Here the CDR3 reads CTSSYGHGAYVQYF. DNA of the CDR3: TGTACCAGCAGTTACGGACATGGGGCCTACGTGCAATACTTC.

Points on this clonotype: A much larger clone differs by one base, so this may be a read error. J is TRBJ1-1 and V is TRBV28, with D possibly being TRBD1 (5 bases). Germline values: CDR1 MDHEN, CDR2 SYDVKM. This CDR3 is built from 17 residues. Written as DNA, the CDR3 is TGTGCCAGCGGTTTATGGGGAGAGGGGCGCACGAACACTGAAGCTTTCTTT. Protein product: CASGLWGEGRTNTEAFF.

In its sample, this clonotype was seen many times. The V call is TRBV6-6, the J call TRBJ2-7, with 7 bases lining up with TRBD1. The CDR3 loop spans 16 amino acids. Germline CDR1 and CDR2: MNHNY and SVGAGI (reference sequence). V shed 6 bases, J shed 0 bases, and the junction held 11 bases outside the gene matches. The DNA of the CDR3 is TGTGCCAGCAGACTCATCCACCGGGACAGCTCCTACGAGCAGTACTTC. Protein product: CASRLIHRDSSYEQYF.

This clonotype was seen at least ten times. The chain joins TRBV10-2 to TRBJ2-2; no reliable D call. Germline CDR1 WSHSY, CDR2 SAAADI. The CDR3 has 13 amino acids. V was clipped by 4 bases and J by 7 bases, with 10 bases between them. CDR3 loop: CASSVGFGGELFF. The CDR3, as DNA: TGCGCCAGCAGTGTGGGGTTCGGCGGGGAGCTGTTTTTT.

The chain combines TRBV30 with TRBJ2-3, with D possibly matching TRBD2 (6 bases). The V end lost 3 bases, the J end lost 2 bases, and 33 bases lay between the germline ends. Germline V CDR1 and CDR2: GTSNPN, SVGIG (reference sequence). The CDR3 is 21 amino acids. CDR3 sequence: CAWRMSDLAPPSTTFTDTQYF. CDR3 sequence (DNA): TGTGCCTGGAGAATGTCGGACCTAGCGCCCCCCTCGACGACTTTCACAGATACGCAGTATTTT. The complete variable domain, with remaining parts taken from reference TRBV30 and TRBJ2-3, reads SQTIHQWPATLVQPVGSPLSLECTVEGTSNPNLYWYRQAAGRGLQLLFYSVGIGQISSEVPQNLSASRPQDRQFILSSKKLLLSDSGFYLCAWRMSDLAPPSTTFTDTQYFGPGTRLTVL.

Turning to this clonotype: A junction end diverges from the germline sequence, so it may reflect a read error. The CDR3 bases are TGTACCAGCAGCACCCGGGACTCTGACGGTGAGCAGCTCTTC. Translated, it gives CTSSTRDSDGEQLF. The rearrangement links TRBV12-3 or TRBV12-4 to TRBJ2-1; D may be TRBD2 (6 bases). This CDR3 contains 14 residues.

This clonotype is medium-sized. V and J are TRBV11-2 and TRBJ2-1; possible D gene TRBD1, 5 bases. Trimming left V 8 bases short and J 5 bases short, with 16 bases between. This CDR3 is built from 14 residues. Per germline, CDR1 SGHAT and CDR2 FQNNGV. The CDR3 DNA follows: TGTGCCAGCTCCAACCGGCAGGGCCACAATGAGCAGTTCTTC. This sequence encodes CASSNRQGHNEQFF.

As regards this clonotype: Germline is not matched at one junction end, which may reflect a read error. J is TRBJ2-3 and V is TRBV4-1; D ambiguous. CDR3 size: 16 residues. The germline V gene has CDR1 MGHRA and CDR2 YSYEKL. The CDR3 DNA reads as TGCGCCGGCAGCCATGCCGAAATGTATGGGGCAGATACGCAGTATTTT. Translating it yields CAGSHAEMYGADTQYF.

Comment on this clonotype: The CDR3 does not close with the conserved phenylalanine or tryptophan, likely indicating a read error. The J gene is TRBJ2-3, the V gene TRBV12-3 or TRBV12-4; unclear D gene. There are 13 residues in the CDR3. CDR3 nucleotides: TGTGCCAGCACTTTATCCTCGGCAGATACGCAGTATCTT. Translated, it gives CASTLSSADTQYL.